The present T cell receptor beta chain was sequenced within a study of cytomegalovirus exposure and HLA in healthy donors. Vbeta (60) and Jbeta (13) primers were used in the PCR. Assay used: immunoSEQ multiplex PCR; TCRdb lists only in-frame clones, some missing. The table shows 100,000 to 130,000 clones, with 60% to 80% occurring only once. The CDR3 spans 14 residues. Germline V gene sequence: CDR1 MDHEN, CDR2 SYDVKM. V dropped 5 bases and J dropped 1 base, with 11 bases sitting between them. Notes on the study in general: With DRB1 most and HLA-C fewest, TCR association rates differed between HLA loci in a later analysis. High sensitivity and specificity were reportedly achieved when the classifier diagnosed cytomegalovirus status.

This clone was counted many times. The antigen is not known. The same CDR3 arises from other DNA sequences in this sample as well. The specimen sequenced was PBMCs. The receptor was derived from a man younger than 30 in good health and CMV-seronegative. The chain has TRBV28 and TRBJ1-1, with D perhaps matching TRBD1 (6 bases). CDR3 region: CASSLGQKNTEAFF. The CDR3 DNA reads TGTGCCAGCAGTCTTGGACAGAAGAACACTGAAGCTTTCTTT. Together with reference TRBV28 and TRBJ1-1, the CDR3 gives the full variable domain: DVKVTQSSRYLVKRTGEKVFLECVQDMDHENMFWYRQDPGLGLRLIYFSYDVKMKEKGDIPEGYSVSREKKERFSLILESASTNQTSMYLCASSLGQKNTEAFFGQGTRLTVV.